These T cell receptor beta chains were read from a single sample in a study of blood T cell repertoires in COVID-19. Sequencing was performed with immunoSEQ multiplex PCR; in TCRdb, only in-frame clones are kept and a portion is missing. Found here are 250,000 to 350,000 clones, around nine tenths of them singletons; the top ten hold 0.94%. Sequenced sample: peripheral blood. Receptor source: a woman in her thirties or forties who had recovered from COVID-19. Both conserved end residues are part of each CDR3. Fields, in order: V gene, J gene, clone size, D gene, CDR3 DNA, CDR3 protein. The D gene is left open where the match is weak. Expanded clones get a size class; other rows say once, few or many, or leave the size out.

TRBV27	TRBJ1-6	.	TRBD1	TGTGCCAGCGGCCTAAAGGGGGCGCCGCGGTCACCCCTCCACTTT	CASGLKGAPRSPLHF
TRBV6-5	TRBJ2-6	.	.	TGTGCCAGCAGTTACTCCCGTGGGGCCGGGGCCAACGTCCTGACTTTC	CASSYSRGAGANVLTF
TRBV7-9	TRBJ1-1	.	.	TGTGCCAGCAGACGGACATCCAACACTGAAGCTTTCTTT	CASRRTSNTEAFF
TRBV13	TRBJ2-1	.	TRBD2	TGTGCCAGCAGCTTAGTACTAGCGGACTACAATGAGCAGTTCTTC	CASSLVLADYNEQFF
TRBV30	TRBJ1-1	.	.	TGTGCCTGGAGTCCCAGGGGCCTCTCCACTGAAGCTTTCTTT	CAWSPRGLSTEAFF
TRBV5-1	TRBJ1-2	.	.	TGCGCCAGCAGCTTGACCGCGGGGACGGATGGCTACACCTTC	CASSLTAGTDGYTF
TRBV7-8	TRBJ2-5	.	.	TGTGCCAGCAGCAGTACATTGGGGCTAGGGGAAGAGACCCAGTACTTC	CASSSTLGLGEETQYF
TRBV5-1	TRBJ2-7	.	TRBD2	TGCGCCAGCAGCCAACTAGCGGGAGACTCCGGCGAGCAGTACTTC	CASSQLAGDSGEQYF
TRBV11-3	TRBJ1-1	.	.	TGTGCCAGCAGCTCGGACTGGCGGGGGGGCACTGAAGCTTTCTTT	CASSSDWRGGTEAFF
TRBV6-5	TRBJ1-1	few	.	TGTGCCAGCAGCTTTAAAGTCGGAGGGAACACTGAAGCTTTCTTT	CASSFKVGGNTEAFF
TRBV3-1/TRBV3-2	TRBJ2-7	.	.	TGTGCCAGCAGCCAAGCGGGAGTAATAGACGAGCAGTACTTC	CASSQAGVIDEQYF
TRBV27	TRBJ2-4	.	TRBD1	TGTGCCAGCAGTTTGATCGGCGCAGGGACAGGGGAAAACATTCAGTACTTC	CASSLIGAGTGENIQYF
TRBV24-1	TRBJ2-3	.	.	TGTGCCACTAGGGGAACACCCAGCACAGATACGCAGTATTTT	CATRGTPSTDTQYF
TRBV5-6	TRBJ2-3	.	TRBD2	TGTGCCAGCAGCTTCAGGACTAGCGGAAGCACAGATACGCAGTATTTT	CASSFRTSGSTDTQYF
TRBV27	TRBJ2-7	.	.	TGTGCCAGCAGTCAAGGGGGCGAGCAGTACTTC	CASSQGGEQYF
TRBV5-1	TRBJ1-2	.	.	TGCGCCAGCAGCTCCTCGGTCGAGGGCTACACCTTC	CASSSSVEGYTF
TRBV25-1	TRBJ1-3	.	TRBD1	TGTGCCAGCAGAGACAGGGTCTCTGGAAACACCATATATTTT	CASRDRVSGNTIYF
TRBV7-8	TRBJ2-3	.	TRBD2	TGTGCCAGCAGCTTTAGCCCCGGACTAGCGGGAGGAGGGGATACGCAGTATTTT	CASSFSPGLAGGGDTQYF
TRBV28	TRBJ1-2	.	.	TGTGCCAGCAGGAAAACAGGATTTTATGGCTACACCTTC	CASRKTGFYGYTF
TRBV30	TRBJ1-3	.	.	TGTGCCTGGGGAAGACGGAGCTCTGGAAACACCATATATTTT	CAWGRRSSGNTIYF
TRBV30	TRBJ2-1	.	TRBD2	TGTGCCTGGAGCCTAGCGGGAGGTAACGGGCAGTTCTTC	CAWSLAGGNGQFF
TRBV19	TRBJ1-1	.	TRBD1	TGTGCCAGTAGTTCGCGGACAGGGGGAGTGAACACTGAAGCTTTCTTT	CASSSRTGGVNTEAFF
TRBV1	TRBJ2-2	.	.	TGCACCAGCAGCCAAGATCCACCGGGAGACACCAACACCGGGGAGCTGTTTTTT	CTSSQDPPGDTNTGELFF
TRBV1	TRBJ1-3	.	.	TGCACCAGCAGTACAGGGGAATCTGGAAACACCATATATTTT	CTSSTGESGNTIYF
TRBV7-3	TRBJ2-3	.	.	TGTGCCAGCAGTACGGGTCAGGGGACAGATACGCAGTATTTT	CASSTGQGTDTQYF
TRBV5-6	TRBJ2-1	.	.	TGTGCCAGCAGCTCAACACACTGGGATGGGAGAGAGCAGTTCTTC	CASSSTHWDGREQFF
TRBV9	TRBJ2-3	.	TRBD2	TGTGCCAGCAGCCCGGGCCGACTAGCGGGCACAGATACGCAGTATTTT	CASSPGRLAGTDTQYF
TRBV11-2	TRBJ2-1	.	TRBD2	TGTGCCAGCAGCGTTAGGACTAGCGGGAGGCCTGAGCAGTTCTTC	CASSVRTSGRPEQFF
TRBV10-3	TRBJ2-1	.	TRBD2	TGTGCCATCAATAAAGCGGGAGGGACTTACAATGAGCAGTTCTTC	CAINKAGGTYNEQFF
TRBV7-9	TRBJ2-1	few	TRBD2	TGTGCCAGCAGCCCCCGGACTAGCGGGAGTGAGCAGTTCTTC	CASSPRTSGSEQFF
TRBV10-3	TRBJ2-3	.	TRBD2	TGTGCCACCGTAGGGAGGGGAGTGTCCACAGATACGCAGTATTTT	CATVGRGVSTDTQYF
TRBV19	TRBJ2-5	.	.	TGTGCCAGTAGTACCGCCCTAGACCCCCAAGAGACCCAGTACTTC	CASSTALDPQETQYF
TRBV19	TRBJ2-3	.	.	TGTGCCAGTAGCTGGAGCAGAAGCACAGATACGCAGTATTTT	CASSWSRSTDTQYF
TRBV3-1/TRBV3-2	TRBJ2-7	.	.	TGTGCCAGCAGCCAAGATGCGACAGCCTACGAGCAGTACTTC	CASSQDATAYEQYF
TRBV3-1/TRBV3-2	TRBJ2-1	.	TRBD1	TGTGCCAGCAGCCCGAGGGGGACAGCTTACAATGAGCAGTTCTTC	CASSPRGTAYNEQFF
TRBV5-5	TRBJ2-5	.	TRBD1	TGTGCCAGCAGGTTACAGGGGCCCCAGGAAGAGACCCAGTACTTC	CASRLQGPQEETQYF
TRBV5-4	TRBJ1-2	once	TRBD1	TGTGCCAGCAGCCACGGACAGGGGAATGGCTACACCTTC	CASSHGQGNGYTF
TRBV19	TRBJ1-6	.	.	TGTGCCAGTAGCAAGGGGACTCCGGGGCTAGATTCACCCCTCCACTTT	CASSKGTPGLDSPLHF
TRBV12-3/TRBV12-4	TRBJ1-1	.	.	TGTGCCAGCAGTTACAGGGAGGGCACTGAAGCTTTCTTT	CASSYREGTEAFF
TRBV30	TRBJ1-3	.	.	TGTGCCTGGAGTGTACGTAGCAGCAACTCTGGAAACACCATATATTTT	CAWSVRSSNSGNTIYF
TRBV28	TRBJ2-6	.	TRBD1	TGTGCCAGCAGTTCACCACGCCGGGACAGGGGGGACTCTGGGGCCAACGTCCTGACTTTC	CASSSPRRDRGDSGANVLTF
TRBV2	TRBJ1-2	.	TRBD1	TGTGCCAGCAGCCTGACAGGGGGCTATGGCTACACCTTC	CASSLTGGYGYTF
TRBV6-5	TRBJ1-1	few	.	TGTGCCAGCAGTTCGCTCGGAGGTAGTGAAGCTTTCTTT	CASSSLGGSEAFF
TRBV5-4	TRBJ1-2	.	TRBD1	TGTGCCAGCAGCTTAGACAGGGGGCGGGGCTACACCTTC	CASSLDRGRGYTF
TRBV7-6	TRBJ2-5	.	.	TGTGCCAGCAGCGGGGGAACGGGAGTGGCCCAGTACTTC	CASSGGTGVAQYF
TRBV5-4	TRBJ2-2	.	TRBD2	TGTGCCAGCAGACTTAGCGGGAGTGGCACCGGGGAGCTGTTTTTT	CASRLSGSGTGELFF
TRBV21-1	TRBJ2-2	.	.	TGTGCCAGCAGCAAAGACGGGGGGGAGCTGTTTTTT	CASSKDGGELFF
TRBV5-6	TRBJ2-4	.	.	TGTGCCAGCAGCCCCATAGTAGCCAAAAACATTCAGTACTTC	CASSPIVAKNIQYF
TRBV7-6	TRBJ2-1	.	TRBD1	TGTGCCAGCAGCCCCACAGGGGGCAATGAGCAGTTCTTC	CASSPTGGNEQFF
TRBV19	TRBJ1-1	.	.	TGTGCCAGTAGTATAGATCTGCGGGGGCTGAAGGCTGAAGCTTTCTTT	CASSIDLRGLKAEAFF
TRBV27	TRBJ2-3	.	.	TGTGCCAGCAGTTTAATTGCGGGCACAGATACGCAGTATTTT	CASSLIAGTDTQYF
TRBV3-1/TRBV3-2	TRBJ2-1	.	TRBD2	TGTGCCAGCAGCCTAGCGGGGGGGGATGAGCAGTTCTTC	CASSLAGGDEQFF
TRBV7-2	TRBJ2-1	.	TRBD2	TGTGCCAGCAGCACCCCGACCGGCCTAGCGGGAGTAAGCAATGAGCAGTTCTTC	CASSTPTGLAGVSNEQFF
TRBV2	TRBJ1-3	.	.	TGTGCCAGCAGGGAGCAGATATCTGGAAACACCATATATTTT	CASREQISGNTIYF
TRBV9	TRBJ2-1	.	.	TGTGCCAGCAGCGTAGGTGTGGGGCCCAGCTCCTACAATGAGCAGTTCTTC	CASSVGVGPSSYNEQFF
TRBV19	TRBJ2-6	few	.	TGTGCCAGTAGTATCGAGACAGCTGGGGCCAACGTCCTGACTTTC	CASSIETAGANVLTF
TRBV6-5	TRBJ2-2	.	TRBD2	TGTGCCAACAGGCGGGAGGGGTCTAGAGCGGGGGAGCTGTTTTTT	CANRREGSRAGELFF
TRBV27	TRBJ2-3	.	TRBD1	TGTGCCAGCAGTTTATCATTCGGACAGGGAGGCGCAGATACGCAGTATTTT	CASSLSFGQGGADTQYF
TRBV11-3	TRBJ2-5	.	TRBD1	TGTGCCAGCAGCACCCGAGGGGGCCTTGGGACCCAGTACTTC	CASSTRGGLGTQYF